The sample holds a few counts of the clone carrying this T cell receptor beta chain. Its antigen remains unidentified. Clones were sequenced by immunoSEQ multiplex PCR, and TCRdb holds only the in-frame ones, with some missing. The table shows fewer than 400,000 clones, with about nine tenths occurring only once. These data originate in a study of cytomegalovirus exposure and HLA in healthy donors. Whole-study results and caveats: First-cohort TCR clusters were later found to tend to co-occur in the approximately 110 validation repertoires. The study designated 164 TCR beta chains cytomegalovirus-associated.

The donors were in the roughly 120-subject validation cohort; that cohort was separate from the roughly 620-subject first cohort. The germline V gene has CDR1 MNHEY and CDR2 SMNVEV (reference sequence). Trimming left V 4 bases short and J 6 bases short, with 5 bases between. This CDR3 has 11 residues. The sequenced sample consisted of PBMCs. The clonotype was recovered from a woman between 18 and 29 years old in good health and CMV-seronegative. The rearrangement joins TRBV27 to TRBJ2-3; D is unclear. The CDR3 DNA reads TGTGCCAGCAGTTCATTTGATACGCAGTATTTT. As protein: CASSSFDTQYF.